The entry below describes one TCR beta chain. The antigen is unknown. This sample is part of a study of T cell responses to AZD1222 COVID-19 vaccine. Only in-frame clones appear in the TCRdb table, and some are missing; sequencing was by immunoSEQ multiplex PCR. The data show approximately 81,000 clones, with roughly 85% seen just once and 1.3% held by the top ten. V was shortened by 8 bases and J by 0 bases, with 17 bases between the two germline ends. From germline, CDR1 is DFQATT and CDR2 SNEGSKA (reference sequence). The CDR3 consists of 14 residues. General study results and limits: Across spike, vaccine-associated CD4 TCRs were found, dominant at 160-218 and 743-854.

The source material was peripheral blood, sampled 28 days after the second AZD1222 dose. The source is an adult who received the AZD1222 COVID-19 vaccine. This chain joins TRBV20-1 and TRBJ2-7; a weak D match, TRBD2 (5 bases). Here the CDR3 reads CSPRGTRGSYEQYF. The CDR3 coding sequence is TGCAGTCCTCGTGGCACCCGGGGCTCCTACGAGCAGTACTTC.